This T cell receptor beta chain was recovered during a study of T cells after yellow fever vaccination. Study-wide points: Any FACS-sorted repertoire could hold abundant clonotypes that contaminate it from the bulk population. A weaker but faster secondary response was observed, peaking on day 5 versus 15.

This clonotype was detected only a few times. Its antigen remains unknown. TCRdb re-analysed the 5' RACE reads in MiXCR, keeping a single row per CDR3 protein. The repertoire has 240,000 or so distinct CDR3 sequences, around 7% of them found once; the top ten carry 0.85%. The V gene lost 5 bases and the J gene lost 3 bases, with 11 bases spanning the gap. The CDR3 spans 14 residues. The germline V gene has CDR1 SGHVS and CDR2 FNYEAQ. This TCR was sampled from a man aged 25-45 years who received the YFV17D yellow fever vaccine. The V and J genes are TRBV7-6 and TRBJ2-1; D is perhaps TRBD1 (6 bases). This material consisted of CD4+ T cells sorted from PBMCs, taken 15 days after the yellow fever booster vaccination. The CDR3 protein is CASSPGTRYNEQFF. The CDR3 DNA is TGTGCCAGCAGCCCTGGGACACGCTACAATGAGCAGTTCTTC.